This T cell receptor beta chain derives from a study of OX40 agonist ivuxolimab in advanced cancers. Deletions cut 8 bases from V and 4 bases from J, with 14 bases between. This CDR3 region has 13 residues. CDR1 and CDR2 from the germline V gene are LNHNV and YYDKDF (reference sequence). On this clone itself: What it binds is not known.

General study results and limits: At 0.1-3.0 mg/kg, partial responders had clonal expansion among the lowest observed.

Using immunoSEQ multiplex PCR, the repertoire was profiled, and TCRdb retains in-frame clones only, with some absent. Here the sample spans tens of thousands of clones, more than 80% being singletons. This rearrangement joins TRBV15 to TRBJ1-2, with D maybe TRBD1 (5 bases). Sequencing used CD4+ or CD8+ T cells sorted from blood, obtained in a trial of the OX40 agonist ivuxolimab. This receptor was taken from an adult with an advanced solid tumor such as melanoma, head and neck, liver or kidney cancer. The CDR3 DNA is TGTGCCACCGCCCTACCAGACAGCTATGGCTACACCTTC. This translates into CATALPDSYGYTF.